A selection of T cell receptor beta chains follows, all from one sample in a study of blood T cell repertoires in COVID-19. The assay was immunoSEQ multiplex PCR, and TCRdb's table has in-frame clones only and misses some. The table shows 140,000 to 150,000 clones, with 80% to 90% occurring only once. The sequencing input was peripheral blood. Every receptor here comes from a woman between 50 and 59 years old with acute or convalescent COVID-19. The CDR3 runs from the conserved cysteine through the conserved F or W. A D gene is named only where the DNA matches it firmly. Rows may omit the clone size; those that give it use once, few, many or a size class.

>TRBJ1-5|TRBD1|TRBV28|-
CASMRQGASNQPQHF
TGTGCCAGCATGCGGCAGGGGGCCAGCAATCAGCCCCAGCATTTT
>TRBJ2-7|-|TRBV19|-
CASSNRADEQYF
TGTGCCAGTAGTAACAGGGCGGACGAGCAGTACTTC
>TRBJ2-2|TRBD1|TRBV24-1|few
CATSEAGGYGELFF
TGTGCCACCAGTGAGGCAGGGGGCTACGGGGAGCTGTTTTTT
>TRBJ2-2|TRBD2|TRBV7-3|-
CASPFTSGVNTGELFF
TGTGCCAGCCCCTTTACCAGCGGGGTAAACACCGGGGAGCTGTTTTTT
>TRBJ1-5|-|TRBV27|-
CASSLFPGSNQPQHF
TGTGCCAGCAGTTTATTCCCCGGTAGCAATCAGCCCCAGCATTTT
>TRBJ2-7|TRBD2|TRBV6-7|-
CARHLSGGFTYEQYF
TGTGCCAGACACCTTAGCGGGGGGTTCACCTACGAGCAGTACTTC
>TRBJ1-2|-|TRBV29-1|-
CSVEQYGYTF
TGCAGCGTGGAACAGTATGGCTACACCTTC
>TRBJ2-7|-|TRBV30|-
CAWSVNPLLEQYF
TGTGCCTGGAGTGTAAATCCCCTACTCGAGCAGTACTTC
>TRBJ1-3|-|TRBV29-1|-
CSVESGTGNTIYF
TGCAGCGTTGAGTCAGGGACTGGAAACACCATATATTTT
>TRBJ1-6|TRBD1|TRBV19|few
CASSRLQGRFFSPLHF
TGTGCCAGTAGTAGACTACAGGGGCGGTTTTTCTCACCCCTCCACTTT
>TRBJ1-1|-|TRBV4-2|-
CASSQDGTPNTEAFF
TGTGCCAGCAGCCAAGATGGGACACCGAACACTGAAGCTTTCTTT
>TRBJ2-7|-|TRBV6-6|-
CASSYQTYEQYF
TGTGCCAGCAGTTATCAGACCTACGAGCAGTACTTC
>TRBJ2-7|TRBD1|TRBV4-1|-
CASSQRQGSYEQYF
TGCGCCAGCAGCCAGCGACAGGGTTCCTACGAGCAGTACTTC
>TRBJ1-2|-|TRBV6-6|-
CASLIGASGYTF
TGTGCCAGCCTAATAGGGGCATCGGGCTACACCTTC
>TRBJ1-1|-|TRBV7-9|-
CASSPLGGTTTGTSF
TGTGCCAGCAGCCCCTTGGGCGGCACAACAACAGGGACCAGTTTT
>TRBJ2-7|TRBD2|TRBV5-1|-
CASSRVSSGRPTDEQYF
TGCGCCAGCAGCCGAGTGTCTAGCGGGAGACCGACGGACGAGCAGTACTTC
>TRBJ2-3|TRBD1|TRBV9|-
CASSTWTGRRGKTDTQYF
TGTGCCAGCAGCACTTGGACTGGACGCAGGGGGAAGACAGATACGCAGTATTTT
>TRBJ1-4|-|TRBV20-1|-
CSASTRSQYEKLFF
TGCAGTGCTAGTACAAGATCGCAATATGAAAAACTGTTTTTT
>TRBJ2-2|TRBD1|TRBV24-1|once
CATSDPGQGNTGELFF
TGTGCCACCAGTGATCCGGGACAGGGAAACACCGGGGAGCTGTTTTTT
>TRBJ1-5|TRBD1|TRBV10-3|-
CAIKSGTGVNQPQHF
TGTGCCATCAAATCCGGGACAGGGGTCAATCAGCCCCAGCATTTT
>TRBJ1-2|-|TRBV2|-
CASSDYGEGRYGYTF
TGTGCCAGCAGTGATTATGGGGAGGGGCGCTATGGCTACACCTTC
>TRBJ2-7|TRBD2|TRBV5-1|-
CASSQAGTRSIYEQYF
TGCGCCAGCAGCCAGGCCGGGACTAGGTCCATTTACGAGCAGTACTTC
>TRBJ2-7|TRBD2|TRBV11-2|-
CASSAEAGVPYEQYF
TGTGCCAGCAGCGCAGAAGCGGGGGTGCCCTACGAGCAGTACTTC
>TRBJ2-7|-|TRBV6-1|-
CASSEGDAGYYEQYF
TGTGCCAGCAGTGAAGGGGATGCAGGGTACTACGAGCAGTACTTC
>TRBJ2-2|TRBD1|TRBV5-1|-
CASSLATGGRATGELFF
TGCGCCAGCAGCTTGGCCACAGGGGGCCGGGCCACCGGGGAGCTGTTTTTT
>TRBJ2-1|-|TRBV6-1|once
CASSEAIAYTPYNEQFF
TGTGCCAGCAGTGAAGCGATCGCCTATACGCCATACAATGAGCAGTTCTTC
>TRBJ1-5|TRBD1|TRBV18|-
CASSPIAGTGYNQPQHF
TGTGCCAGCTCACCAATAGCCGGGACAGGTTACAATCAGCCCCAGCATTTT
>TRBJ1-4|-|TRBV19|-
CASSMYSATNEKLFF
TGTGCCAGTAGTATGTACAGTGCAACTAATGAAAAACTGTTTTTT
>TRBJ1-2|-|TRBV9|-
CASSVVGPAEDGYTF
TGTGCCAGCAGCGTAGTCGGGCCGGCGGAGGATGGCTACACCTTC
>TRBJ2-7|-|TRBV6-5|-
CASRGVGRTYEQYF
TGTGCCAGCAGGGGGGTGGGGAGGACGTACGAGCAGTACTTC
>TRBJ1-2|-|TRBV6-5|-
CASSYSGTLIYGYTF
TGTGCCAGCAGTTACTCAGGGACTCTCATCTATGGCTACACCTTC
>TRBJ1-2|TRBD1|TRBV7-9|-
CASSSGQGHYGYTF
TGTGCCAGCAGCTCAGGACAGGGGCACTATGGCTACACCTTC
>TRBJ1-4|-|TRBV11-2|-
CASSLGGGWGPDEKLFF
TGTGCCAGCAGCTTAGGCGGGGGCTGGGGGCCGGATGAAAAACTGTTTTTT
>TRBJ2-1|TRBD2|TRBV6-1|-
CASSDLLAGGNEQFF
TGTGCCAGCAGTGATTTACTAGCGGGAGGAAATGAGCAGTTCTTC
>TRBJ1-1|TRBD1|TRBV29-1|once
CSVGPGQKMNTEAFF
TGCAGCGTTGGTCCGGGACAGAAAATGAACACTGAAGCTTTCTTT
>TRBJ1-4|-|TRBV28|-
CASSLISPGGELFF
TGTGCCAGCAGTTTAATATCCCCGGGGGGGGAACTGTTTTTT
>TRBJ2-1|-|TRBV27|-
CASSPNKMGYLNEQFF
TGTGCCAGCAGTCCCAATAAAATGGGCTACCTCAATGAGCAGTTCTTC
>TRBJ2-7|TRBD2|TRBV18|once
CASSLGLAGNSYEQYF
TGTGCCAGCTCTTTAGGACTAGCGGGGAACTCCTACGAGCAGTACTTC
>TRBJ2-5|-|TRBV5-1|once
CASSFWGEETQYF
TGCGCCAGCAGCTTTTGGGGAGAAGAGACCCAGTACTTC
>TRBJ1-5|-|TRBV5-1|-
CASSLAGEDQPQHF
TGCGCCAGCAGCTTGGCCGGGGAGGATCAGCCCCAGCATTTT
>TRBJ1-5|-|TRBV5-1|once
CASSWQGNQPQHF
TGCGCCAGCAGTTGGCAGGGCAATCAGCCCCAGCATTTT
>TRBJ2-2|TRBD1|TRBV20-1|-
CSASYQGVTGELFF
TGCAGTGCTAGTTATCAGGGGGTCACCGGGGAGCTGTTTTTT
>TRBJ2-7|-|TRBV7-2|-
CASSFQGIYEQYF
TGTGCCAGCAGCTTCCAGGGAATCTACGAGCAGTACTTC